This TCR beta chain stems from a study of T cells in Graves' hyperthyroidism and ophthalmopathy. Overall study results and limits: Median prediction lead before ophthalmopathy onset was about 6.3 months with the model. Most thyroid clonotypes expanded above 0.001 appeared in blood too.

Regions amplified from RNA transcripts were the TCR beta CDR3 regions. An initial round of RT-PCR targeting the TCR CDR3 relied on the HTBI primer set. In TCRdb, the multiplex PCR reads were re-called with MiXCR into one record per CDR3 protein. The table lists about 610,000 distinct CDR3 sequences, roughly 46% of them singletons. Per the germline V gene, CDR1 is MNHNY and CDR2 is SVGAGI (reference sequence). V shed 2 bases and J shed 0 bases, with 14 bases lying between them. The CDR3 runs to 17 residues. In its sample, this clonotype was seen many times. Its cognate antigen is unknown. Criteria for exclusion of patients were uncontrolled infection, other autoimmune disease, pregnancy or lactation.

This clonotype originated in a woman under 30 with Graves' hyperthyroidism. The chain employs TRBV6-6 and TRBJ1-5; possible D gene TRBD1, 5 bases. Sequencing was performed on peripheral blood or thyroid tissue (not recorded which). This CDR3 reads CASSYLGHLDSNQPQHF. The CDR3 bases are TGTGCCAGCAGTTACCTAGGACACCTAGATAGCAATCAGCCCCAGCATTTT.